These T cell receptor beta chains were read from a single sample in a study of cytomegalovirus exposure and HLA in healthy donors. Clones were read by immunoSEQ multiplex PCR, and TCRdb kept only the in-frame ones, dropping some. The table has about 160,000 clones, over 70% seen once; the top ten hold about 1.4%. Source material: PBMCs. The source of these receptors is a woman aged 25 to 45 in good health and CMV-seronegative. CDR3s include the opening cysteine and the closing phenylalanine or tryptophan. D genes are given only for firm matches. A clone size is listed for some rows: how often the clone was seen (once, few, many), or a class if it is expanded.

clone_size	d_call	j_call	v_call	cdr3_nt	cdr3_aa
NA	TRBD1	TRBJ1-6	TRBV2	TGTGCCAGCAGTGAATGGGTAGGGACAGTCTCTTCACCCCTCCACTTT	CASSEWVGTVSSPLHF
NA	NA	TRBJ2-7	TRBV5-8	TGTGCCAGCAGCTTGCGCAGGGGCTCCTACGAGCAGTACTTC	CASSLRRGSYEQYF
NA	NA	TRBJ2-7	TRBV11-2	TGTGCCAGCAGCGCCCGCAGGGTCACCTCCTACGAGCAGTACTTC	CASSARRVTSYEQYF
NA	TRBD2	TRBJ2-1	TRBV18	TGTGCCAGCTCACCCGGGGTAGCGGGGGGGCTGGATGAGCAGTTCTTC	CASSPGVAGGLDEQFF
NA	NA	TRBJ1-2	TRBV6-5	TGTGCCAGCAGTTCCGGGGGGGTAGGTGGCTACACCTTC	CASSSGGVGGYTF
NA	NA	TRBJ1-2	TRBV2	TGTGCCAGCAGTGAAGGAGCAGGGGCGGTCTGGGGCTACACCTTC	CASSEGAGAVWGYTF
NA	NA	TRBJ2-7	TRBV4-2	TGTGCCAGCAGCCTCCAAACGGACTTCCCCAGGTACGAGCAGTACTTC	CASSLQTDFPRYEQYF
once	NA	TRBJ2-3	TRBV5-6	TGTGCCACCAATATTAGGGGGGGGGCGACGGTCACAGATACGCAGTATTTT	CATNIRGGATVTDTQYF
NA	NA	TRBJ2-3	TRBV25-1	TGTGCCAGCAGTGCGCAGGGAACAGATACGCAGTATTTT	CASSAQGTDTQYF
NA	NA	TRBJ1-4	TRBV7-8	TGTGCCAGCAGCTTAGCGGCCGGGACTCCAACCTGGCTGTTTTTT	CASSLAAGTPTWLFF
few	NA	TRBJ1-2	TRBV25-1	TGTGCCAGCAGTGAGCCGACAGGACCTTATGGCTACACCTTC	CASSEPTGPYGYTF
NA	NA	TRBJ1-6	TRBV14	TGTGCCAGCAGCCAAGATCTCGTACAGATCAATTCACCCCTCCACTTT	CASSQDLVQINSPLHF
NA	TRBD1	TRBJ2-3	TRBV29-1	TGCAGCTACTTGACAGGGTTTGGAGATACGCAGTATTTT	CSYLTGFGDTQYF
NA	TRBD1	TRBJ1-1	TRBV9	TGTGCCAGCAGGTTGACAGGGGGCGCATATGAAGCTTTCTTT	CASRLTGGAYEAFF
few	TRBD1	TRBJ2-2	TRBV19	TGTGCCAGTAGTATAGGACAGGGATGGACCGGGGAGCTGTTTTTT	CASSIGQGWTGELFF
once	TRBD2	TRBJ2-3	TRBV5-1	TGCGCCAGCAGCTCGACACTAGCGGGGGGCACAGATACGCAGTATTTT	CASSSTLAGGTDTQYF
NA	NA	TRBJ2-5	TRBV5-4	TGTGCCAGCAGCTTGAGTTCTCCAGGGGTGGAGACCCAGTACTTC	CASSLSSPGVETQYF
NA	NA	TRBJ1-5	TRBV2	TGTGCCAGCAGTGGCCAGGGAAAACAGCCCCAGCATTTT	CASSGQGKQPQHF
NA	NA	TRBJ2-7	TRBV7-8	TGTTTTAGCAAGCAAAAGACGGCATACGAGCAGTACTTC	CFSKQKTAYEQYF
NA	TRBD1	TRBJ1-1	TRBV5-1	TGCGCCAGCAGCTCCACGACAGGGGGCAGGGTGAACACTGAAGCTTTCTTT	CASSSTTGGRVNTEAFF
few	TRBD2	TRBJ2-1	TRBV5-1	TGCGCCAGCAGCTTGACTAGCGACGCCTACAATGAGCAGTTCTTC	CASSLTSDAYNEQFF
many	NA	TRBJ2-1	TRBV5-1	TGCGCCAGCAGCTTAGGACTGGCTGCCTACAATGAGCAGTTCTTC	CASSLGLAAYNEQFF
NA	NA	TRBJ2-7	TRBV19	TGTGCCAGTCGCGACAGGGGAGGGATCGGCGAGCAGTACTTC	CASRDRGGIGEQYF
NA	NA	TRBJ2-1	TRBV11-2	TGTGCCAGCAGCTTTCGGGACACCTACAATGAGCAGTTCTTC	CASSFRDTYNEQFF
NA	NA	TRBJ2-2	TRBV19	TGTGCCAGTAGTCCGGAGACAGAGAACACCGGGGAGCTGTTTTTT	CASSPETENTGELFF
NA	NA	TRBJ2-7	TRBV28	TGTGCCAGCCAAAAGATGGCAAGGGGGTACGAGCAGTACTTC	CASQKMARGYEQYF
NA	NA	TRBJ2-7	TRBV28	TGTGCCAGCAGGGAACAGGGTCCCCGCTACGAGCAGTACTTC	CASREQGPRYEQYF
NA	NA	TRBJ1-4	TRBV7-9	TGTGCCAGCAGCTTAGCCCAGGGATGGGAAAAACTGTTTTTT	CASSLAQGWEKLFF
NA	NA	TRBJ1-6	TRBV5-6	TGTGCCAGCAGCTTGGCAGGGGAAGGATCACCCCTCCACTTT	CASSLAGEGSPLHF
NA	NA	TRBJ2-1	TRBV2	TGTGCCAGCAGTGGGACAGAAGGTAGTGAGCAGTTCTTC	CASSGTEGSEQFF
NA	NA	TRBJ2-7	TRBV2	TGTGCCAGCAGTGAAAACAGGGACATGAACGAGCAGTACTTC	CASSENRDMNEQYF
NA	TRBD1	TRBJ1-2	TRBV4-1	TGCGCCAGCAGTCGCAGGGGGCAATTTAATGGCTACACCTTC	CASSRRGQFNGYTF
NA	NA	TRBJ1-4	TRBV4-2	TGTGCCGGCAGCCAAGATCGTGGCAGGACGATGGGGGGTGAAAAACTGTTTTTT	CAGSQDRGRTMGGEKLFF
once	NA	TRBJ1-2	TRBV6-1	TGTGCCAGCGGTGGACAACCTAACTATGGCTACACCTTC	CASGGQPNYGYTF
NA	NA	TRBJ1-2	TRBV20-1	TGCAGCCTAAGGAGTCTTCTTGGCTACACCTTC	CSLRSLLGYTF
NA	TRBD1	TRBJ1-1	TRBV2	TGTGCCAGCAGAGGGGACAGGCAAGCTTTCTTT	CASRGDRQAFF
NA	TRBD1	TRBJ2-2	TRBV4-1	TGCGCCAGCAGGCCTCTCCAGGGGGCCGGGGAGCTGTTTTTT	CASRPLQGAGELFF
NA	TRBD2	TRBJ2-3	TRBV10-3	TGTGCCATCAGGACCGGGACTAGGGGGGAAACAGATACGCAGTATTTT	CAIRTGTRGETDTQYF
NA	NA	TRBJ2-1	TRBV7-9	TGTGCCAGCAGAGGGCGGGGGCCCGACAATGAGCAGTTCTTC	CASRGRGPDNEQFF
NA	TRBD1	TRBJ1-3	TRBV6-5	TGTGCCAGCAGTTACGGGACAGGGAGCTCTGGAAACACCATATATTTT	CASSYGTGSSGNTIYF
few	TRBD2	TRBJ2-4	TRBV2	TGTGCCAGCAGGCCTAGCGGAGCCAAAAACATTCAGTACTTC	CASRPSGAKNIQYF
few	NA	TRBJ1-5	TRBV2	TGTGCCAGCACCCAGGAGGGGGGGAACAATCAGCCCCAGCATTTT	CASTQEGGNNQPQHF
NA	TRBD1	TRBJ1-2	TRBV7-3	TGTGCCAGCAGCTCGCCGACAGGGGCACCCCAGGAGGATGGCTACACCTTC	CASSSPTGAPQEDGYTF
few	TRBD1	TRBJ1-6	TRBV11-2	TGTGCCAGCAGCTTATTGGGACAGGCTAATTCACCCCTCCACTTT	CASSLLGQANSPLHF
NA	TRBD1	TRBJ1-2	TRBV2	TGTGCCAGCAGTAAGGACAGGGAACTTGGCTACACCTTC	CASSKDRELGYTF
NA	NA	TRBJ2-1	TRBV27	TGTGCCAGCAGCGTAAGACAGGCTCCGGGGGAGCAGTTCTTC	CASSVRQAPGEQFF
NA	TRBD1	TRBJ2-5	TRBV10-3	TGTGCCATCAGTGAGGAGGGGGCGTTAGAAGAGACCCAGTACTTC	CAISEEGALEETQYF
NA	TRBD1	TRBJ2-1	TRBV4-2	TGTGCCAGCAGCCAAAGGGACAGCTCCTACAATGAGCAGTTCTTC	CASSQRDSSYNEQFF
once	NA	TRBJ1-2	TRBV9	TGTGCCAGCAGCGTAGCTGGGGGGGTTAACTATGGCTACACCTTC	CASSVAGGVNYGYTF
NA	TRBD1	TRBJ1-3	TRBV9	TGTGCCAGCCAGGGGGTAACTGGAAACACCATATATTTT	CASQGVTGNTIYF
NA	TRBD1	TRBJ1-4	TRBV5-6	TGTGCCAGCAGCTTGGAAGGAAAAGGACAGGGGTTTTTT	CASSLEGKGQGFF
NA	NA	TRBJ2-2	TRBV5-1	TGCGCCAGCAAAGGGGGGAACACCGGGGAGCTGTTTTTT	CASKGGNTGELFF
NA	TRBD1	TRBJ2-1	TRBV28	TGTGCCAGCAGGCCCTTACCGGGACAGGGTTCAAAATACAATGAGCAGTTCTTC	CASRPLPGQGSKYNEQFF
once	NA	TRBJ1-1	TRBV11-2	TGTGCCAGCAGCCCCTCCGGGGGGCACACTGAAGCTTTCTTT	CASSPSGGHTEAFF
few	TRBD2	TRBJ2-1	TRBV9	TGTGCCAGCAGCGTAACTAGCGGGGTCCCGAGCTCCTACAATGAGCAGTTCTTC	CASSVTSGVPSSYNEQFF